This TCR beta chain was captured by sequencing in a study of CD8 T cells in ankylosing spondylitis. The trim removed 5 bases at V and 0 bases at J, leaving 23 bases unmatched. Looked up from germline, CDR1 is SGHAT and CDR2 is FQDESV (reference sequence). The CDR3 runs 21 residues. Each CDR3 protein is one row after TCRdb ran MiXCR on the 5' RACE reads. In the table there are tens of thousands of distinct CDR3 sequences, about 6% of which are singletons. This clonotype came up many times. The sequencing sample was made of synovial fluid, either unsorted or a sorted T cell fraction (not recorded which). The V and J genes are TRBV11-1 and TRBJ2-7, with 9 bases that match TRBD1. The TCR was taken from a male donor with ankylosing spondylitis. This CDR3 reads CASSSGQGTSSRRGFSYEQYF. The DNA of the CDR3 is TGTGCCAGCAGCAGTGGACAGGGGACTTCTTCCAGGCGGGGGTTCTCCTACGAGCAGTACTTC.